The rows below give T cell receptor beta chains drawn from one sample of a study of blood T cell repertoires in COVID-19. TCRdb's copy holds only in-frame clones and misses some; the assay was immunoSEQ multiplex PCR. Altogether tens of thousands of clones are present, roughly 90% being singletons, with the ten largest covering roughly 7.9%. The sample comprised peripheral blood. Every receptor here comes from a man aged 55-75 years with COVID-19, enrolled during active disease. The CDR3 runs from the conserved cysteine through the conserved F or W. D genes are given only for firm matches. The size entry is marked missing in some rows and otherwise reads once, few, many or a size class.

d_gene | abundance | j_gene | v_gene | CDR3aa | CDR3nt
- | - | TRBJ2-5 | TRBV5-1 | CASSRTGTEETQYF | TGCGCCAGCAGCCGAACAGGGACCGAAGAGACCCAGTACTTC
TRBD1 | - | TRBJ2-4 | TRBV7-9 | CASSNTRDREKNIQYF | TGTGCCAGCAGCAATACCCGGGACAGGGAGAAAAACATTCAGTACTTC
TRBD1 | - | TRBJ1-5 | TRBV28 | CASRPPGQMNQPQHF | TGTGCCAGCAGGCCTCCGGGACAGATGAATCAGCCCCAGCATTTT
- | - | TRBJ2-7 | TRBV29-1 | CSAKLAKTPYEQYF | TGCAGCGCAAAACTAGCTAAGACGCCCTACGAGCAGTACTTC
TRBD2 | few | TRBJ2-7 | TRBV10-3 | CAISHSLAGGPIYYEQYF | TGTGCCATCAGCCACTCACTAGCGGGAGGCCCTATCTACTACGAGCAGTACTTC
- | - | TRBJ2-3 | TRBV2 | CASTEAQRTDTQYF | TGTGCCAGCACCGAAGCACAGCGCACAGATACGCAGTATTTT
- | - | TRBJ2-1 | TRBV19 | CASSTWQGEANEQFF | TGTGCCAGTAGTACGTGGCAGGGGGAGGCCAATGAGCAGTTCTTC
TRBD1 | - | TRBJ2-2 | TRBV19 | CASSIGDRVPGELFF | TGTGCCAGTAGTATAGGGGACAGGGTTCCCGGGGAGCTGTTTTTT
- | - | TRBJ2-2 | TRBV7-2 | CASSSLSQGTGELFF | TGTGCCAGCAGCTCACTATCGCAGGGCACCGGGGAGCTGTTTTTT
- | - | TRBJ2-5 | TRBV10-1 | CASSEQGQETQYF | TGCGCCAGCAGTGAGCAGGGACAAGAGACCCAGTACTTC
TRBD1 | - | TRBJ1-1 | TRBV27 | CASSPGQGKNTEAFF | TGTGCCAGCAGTCCCGGACAGGGAAAGAACACTGAAGCTTTCTTT
- | - | TRBJ1-4 | TRBV7-9 | CASSRGQNEKLFF | TGTGCCAGCAGCAGAGGACAGAATGAAAAACTGTTTTTT
- | - | TRBJ2-7 | TRBV21-1 | CAIDGGGQGYEQYF | TGTGCCATCGATGGCGGGGGCCAGGGGTACGAGCAGTACTTC
TRBD1 | - | TRBJ2-7 | TRBV19 | CASSMGQQSYEQYF | TGTGCCAGTAGTATGGGACAGCAGTCCTACGAGCAGTACTTC
TRBD1 | - | TRBJ2-5 | TRBV6-5 | CASRREQGARETQYF | TGTGCCAGCAGGAGAGAACAGGGGGCGAGGGAGACCCAGTACTTC
TRBD1 | - | TRBJ1-1 | TRBV27 | CASRGQVNTEAFF | TGTGCCAGCAGGGGACAGGTGAACACTGAAGCTTTCTTT
- | - | TRBJ1-3 | TRBV6-1 | CASSGEGFISGNTIYF | TGTGCCAGCAGTGGGGAGGGTTTTATCTCTGGAAACACCATATATTTT
- | - | TRBJ2-2 | TRBV19 | CASSIRARANTGELFF | TGTGCCAGTAGTATCAGGGCCCGAGCGAACACCGGGGAGCTGTTTTTT
- | - | TRBJ1-6 | TRBV5-1 | CASSSNTQDNSPLHF | TGCGCCAGCAGCTCGAACACACAAGATAATTCACCCCTCCACTTT
TRBD2 | - | TRBJ2-1 | TRBV24-1 | CATSVLTPGTSGSGEQFF | TGTGCCACCAGTGTCCTGACCCCCGGGACTAGCGGGAGCGGTGAGCAGTTCTTC
TRBD2 | - | TRBJ2-3 | TRBV9 | CASARSGGEPDTQYF | TGTGCCAGCGCGAGGAGCGGGGGGGAGCCGGATACGCAGTATTTT
TRBD1 | - | TRBJ1-5 | TRBV28 | CASGTGRYSNQPQHF | TGTGCCAGCGGGACAGGGAGGTATAGCAATCAGCCCCAGCATTTT
- | - | TRBJ1-3 | TRBV11-3 | CASSLSWTDKSGNTIYF | TGTGCCAGCAGCTTATCGTGGACGGACAAGTCTGGAAACACCATATATTTT
- | few | TRBJ1-5 | TRBV28 | CASSLGGGNQPQHF | TGTGCCAGCAGTTTAGGAGGCGGCAATCAGCCCCAGCATTTT
TRBD1 | - | TRBJ1-1 | TRBV25-1 | CASRGDSTEAFF | TGTGCCAGCAGGGGGGACAGTACTGAAGCTTTCTTT
- | - | TRBJ1-1 | TRBV10-3 | CAISGQVRNTEAFF | TGTGCCATCAGTGGACAGGTGAGGAACACTGAAGCTTTCTTT
- | - | TRBJ2-1 | TRBV25-1 | CASSDDSSYNEQFF | TGTGCCAGCAGTGACGACAGCTCCTACAATGAGCAGTTCTTC
- | - | TRBJ2-1 | TRBV24-1 | CATSTGTLYNEQFF | TGTGCCACCAGCACCGGGACTCTCTACAATGAGCAGTTCTTC
- | - | TRBJ1-3 | TRBV19 | CASSLWDTSARNTIYF | TGTGCCAGTAGTCTCTGGGACACTTCGGCCAGAAACACCATATATTTT
- | - | TRBJ1-1 | TRBV12-3/TRBV12-4 | CAEGNTEAFF | TGTGCCGAGGGGAACACTGAAGCTTTCTTT
TRBD2 | - | TRBJ2-2 | TRBV11-2 | CASSFRTRRPTGELFF | TGTGCCAGCAGCTTCCGGACTAGAAGACCCACCGGGGAGCTGTTTTTT
- | - | TRBJ1-4 | TRBV4-2 | CASSQDLNRRIQKLFF | TGTGCCAGCAGCCAAGATTTAAACAGACGAATCCAAAAACTGTTTTTT
- | - | TRBJ2-7 | TRBV29-1 | CSVALHTYEQYF | TGCAGCGTCGCACTTCATACCTACGAGCAGTACTTC
- | - | TRBJ1-2 | TRBV7-9 | CASSLSGSEALYGYTF | TGTGCCAGCAGCTTATCCGGGTCCGAAGCCTTATATGGCTACACCTTC
- | once | TRBJ1-3 | TRBV18 | CASSPAGQAGNTIYF | TGTGCCAGCTCACCCGCGGGTCAGGCTGGAAACACCATATATTTT
- | few | TRBJ1-4 | TRBV28 | CASSRSGILNEKLFF | TGTGCCAGCAGTCGATCGGGGATCTTAAATGAAAAACTGTTTTTT
TRBD1 | - | TRBJ2-3 | TRBV6-2/TRBV6-3 | CASSYDLGQGADPTDTQYF | TGTGCCAGCAGTTACGACTTGGGACAGGGGGCGGACCCCACAGATACGCAGTATTTT
- | once | TRBJ1-1 | TRBV28 | CASSLKSWAEAFF | TGTGCCAGCAGTTTAAAGAGCTGGGCCGAAGCTTTCTTT
TRBD1 | - | TRBJ1-1 | TRBV18 | CASSSGTGGSTEAFF | TGTGCCAGCTCATCTGGGACAGGGGGTTCCACTGAAGCTTTCTTT
- | - | TRBJ2-7 | TRBV27 | CASSFGSDGYEQYF | TGTGCCAGCAGTTTTGGCTCAGATGGCTACGAGCAGTACTTC
TRBD1 | - | TRBJ2-1 | TRBV28 | CASNPPDRGNNEQFF | TGTGCCAGCAACCCGCCCGACAGGGGGAACAATGAGCAGTTCTTC
- | - | TRBJ2-1 | TRBV29-1 | CSVPPGQQYNEQFF | TGCAGCGTACCACCAGGACAGCAATACAATGAGCAGTTCTTC
TRBD1 | - | TRBJ1-1 | TRBV6-5 | CASRRQGARPTEAFF | TGTGCCAGCAGAAGACAGGGGGCGCGACCCACTGAAGCTTTCTTT
- | - | TRBJ1-5 | TRBV28 | CASSLAGKPQHF | TGTGCCAGCAGCCTCGCGGGTAAGCCCCAGCATTTT